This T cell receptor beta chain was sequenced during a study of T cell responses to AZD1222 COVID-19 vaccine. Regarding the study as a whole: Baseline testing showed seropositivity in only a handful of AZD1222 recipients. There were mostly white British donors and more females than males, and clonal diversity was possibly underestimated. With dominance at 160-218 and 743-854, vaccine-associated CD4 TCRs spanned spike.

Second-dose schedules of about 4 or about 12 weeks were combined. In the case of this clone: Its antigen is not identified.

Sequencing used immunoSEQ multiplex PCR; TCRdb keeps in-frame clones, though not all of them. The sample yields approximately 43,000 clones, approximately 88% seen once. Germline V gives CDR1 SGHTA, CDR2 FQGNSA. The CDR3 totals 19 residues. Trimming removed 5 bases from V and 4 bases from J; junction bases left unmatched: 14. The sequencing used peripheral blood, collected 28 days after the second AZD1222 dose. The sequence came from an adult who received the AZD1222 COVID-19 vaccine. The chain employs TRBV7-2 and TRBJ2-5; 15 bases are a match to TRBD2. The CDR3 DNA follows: TGTGCCAGCAGCGCGCGTGGGACTAGCGGGAGGAGGTGGGGAGAGACCCAGTACTTC. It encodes CASSARGTSGRRWGETQYF. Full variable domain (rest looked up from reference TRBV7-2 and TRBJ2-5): GAGVSQSPSNKVTEKGKDVELRCDPISGHTALYWYRQSLGQGLEFLIYFQGNSAPDKSGLPSDRFSAERTGGSVSTLTIQRTQQEDSAVYLCASSARGTSGRRWGETQYFGPGTRLLVL.